Below, 29 T cell receptor beta chains from the same sample are listed, as sequenced in a study of T cell responses to AZD1222 COVID-19 vaccine. Here immunoSEQ multiplex PCR was the method, and the copy in TCRdb shows in-frame clones only, minus some. This sample yields some 170,000 clones, of which about nine tenths are seen a single time; 3.5% to 5.5% belongs to the top ten. The source was peripheral blood, collected 28 days after the second dose of the MenACWY control vaccine. All receptors come from an adult who received the MenACWY meningococcal vaccine as a control.

CDR3: CASSLNRDRNTGELFF. The CDR3 coding sequence is TGTGCCAGCAGCCTCAACCGGGACAGGAACACCGGGGAGCTGTTTTTT. V is TRBV5-4 and J is TRBJ2-2; 7 bases are a match to TRBD1. V was pared by 4 bases and J by 1 base, with 7 bases of the junction left unmatched. The CDR3 spans 16 residues. The germline CDR1 and CDR2 sequences are SGHNT and YYREEE (reference sequence).

The chain employs TRBV24-1 and TRBJ1-4; no clear D. The V gene's germline CDR1 is KGHDR and CDR2 SFDVKD. Deletions cut 3 bases from V and 8 bases from J, with 6 bases between. This CDR3 is 12 amino acids long. The CDR3 coding sequence is TGTGCCACCAGTGATATGTCAGAAAAACTGTTTTTT. This translates into CATSDMSEKLFF.

The genes are TRBV19 and TRBJ2-1; the D gene is possibly TRBD2 (6 bases). This CDR3 has 16 residues. Per germline, CDR1 LNHDA and CDR2 SQIVND (reference sequence). V lost 1 base and J 0 bases, leaving 10 bases between the germline ends. CDR3 protein: CASSIVGTYSYNEQFF. The CDR3 nucleotides read TGTGCCAGTAGTATAGTGGGGACTTACTCCTACAATGAGCAGTTCTTC.

The V call is TRBV4-3, the J call TRBJ1-5, with 7 bases identical to TRBD1. Germline values: CDR1 LGHNA, CDR2 YSLEER. This CDR3 spans 14 amino acids. After removal of 1 base from V and 6 bases from J, the junction contained 3 bases not matched to a gene. The CDR3 nucleotides are TGCGCCAGCAGCCAAGTTCAGGGGGTTCAGCCCCAGCATTTT. Its protein is CASSQVQGVQPQHF.

The chain employs TRBV28 and TRBJ2-2; possibly TRBD2 for D (6 bases). Trimming cost V 7 bases and J 6 bases, with 12 bases left between them. Germline V gene lookup returns CDR1 MDHEN and CDR2 SYDVKM. CDR3 length equals 13 residues. CDR3 nucleotides: TGTGCCAGCAAGGACTACTTCCCCGGGGAGCTGTTTTTT. Its protein product is CASKDYFPGELFF.

In this sample, this clone turned up once. V is TRBV6-5 and J is TRBJ1-2; D is ambiguous. Trimming cost V 7 bases and J 2 bases, with 8 bases left between them. CDR1 and CDR2 (germline): MNHEY, SVGAGI. The length of the CDR3 is 12 residues. The CDR3 coding sequence is TGTGCCAGCACGGGGAACAACTATGGCTACACCTTC. Translated, it gives CASTGNNYGYTF.

The chain uses TRBV11-2 and TRBJ2-7; possible D gene TRBD2, 5 bases. Trimming took 2 bases from V and 4 from J, leaving 12 bases between them. The germline gives CDR1 SGHAT, CDR2 FQNNGV. The CDR3 is 14 amino acids. The CDR3 reads CASSLLPGFYEQYF. In DNA, the CDR3 is TGTGCCAGCAGCTTATTACCGGGGTTTTACGAGCAGTACTTC.

V is TRBV7-9 and J is TRBJ2-2; no reliable D call. The CDR3 sequence is 14 residues long. The germline gives CDR1 SEHNR, CDR2 FQNEAQ (reference sequence). Trimming cost V 5 bases and J 6 bases, with 13 bases left between them. The CDR3, as DNA: TGTGCCAGCAGCCAAATCTCCGTCCCCGGGGAGCTGTTTTTT. This codes for CASSQISVPGELFF.

The chain combines TRBV6-5 with TRBJ1-5; the D is unclear. CDR3 length: 15 amino acids. V shed 0 bases and J shed 2 bases, with 8 bases lying between them. CDR1 and CDR2 (germline): MNHEY, SVGAGI. This CDR3 is CASSYSSGRNQPQHF. CDR3 nucleotides: TGTGCCAGCAGTTACTCGTCCGGGCGCAATCAGCCCCAGCATTTT.

This clone has only one observation. The genes are TRBV12-3 or TRBV12-4 and TRBJ2-7; D possibly corresponds to TRBD2 (5 bases). V dropped 5 bases and J dropped 7 bases, with 15 bases sitting between them. The CDR3 extends over 13 amino acids. The CDR3, as DNA: TGTGCCAGCAGTACTGGACTTATTGTTGAGCAGTACTTC. Translation gives CASSTGLIVEQYF.

DNA of the CDR3: TGTGCCAGCAGGAGGAAAATCGGGACTAGCGAGAACACCGGGGAGCTGTTTTTT. Its protein is CASRRKIGTSENTGELFF. The rearrangement links TRBV7-9 to TRBJ2-2, with 10 bases matching TRBD2. After removal of 6 bases from V and 1 base from J, the junction contained 11 bases not matched to a gene. The CDR3 is 18 amino acids. Germline-derived CDR1 and CDR2 are SEHNR and FQNEAQ (reference sequence).

This sequence joins TRBV7-2 and TRBJ1-3; D unresolved. Germline values: CDR1 SGHTA, CDR2 FQGNSA. The CDR3 is 14 amino acids. V lost 5 bases and J 1 base, leaving 9 bases between the germline ends. CDR3 DNA: TGTGCCAGCAGCCAAGAGGCGTCTGGAAACACCATATATTTT. Its protein product is CASSQEASGNTIYF.

V is TRBV7-2 and J is TRBJ2-7; a weak D match, TRBD2 (6 bases). With 5 bases removed from V and 3 bases from J, the gap between germline ends came to 14 bases. Germline values: CDR1 SGHTA, CDR2 FQGNSA. This CDR3 is 14 amino acids long. DNA for the CDR3: TGTGCCAGCAGCCCTGGGGGGACGAGCTACGAGCAGTACTTC. Translating gives CASSPGGTSYEQYF.

The V and J genes are TRBV18 and TRBJ1-1; 10 bases map to TRBD1. The V and J ends lost 1 base and 0 bases, in that order; junction bases with no gene match: 2. The CDR3 runs to 16 residues. The V gene's germline CDR1 is KGHSH and CDR2 LQKENI. For the CDR3, the DNA is TGTGCCAGCTCACCACGGGACAGGGGAATGAACACTGAAGCTTTCTTT. Protein product: CASSPRDRGMNTEAFF. Full variable domain (remainder filled in from reference TRBV18 and TRBJ1-1): NAGVMQNPRHLVRRRGQEARLRCSPMKGHSHVYWYRQLPEEGLKFMVYLQKENIIDESGMPKERFSAEFPKEGPSILRIQQVVRGDSAAYFCASSPRDRGMNTEAFFGQGTRLTVV.

The sample holds a few counts of this clone. The rearrangement uses TRBV6-6 and TRBJ1-5; no definite D call. Trimming cost V 6 bases and J 6 bases, with 21 bases left between them. CDR1 and CDR2 (germline): MNHNY, SVGAGI (reference sequence). The CDR3 loop spans 16 amino acids. The CDR3 is CASSHLRGYGVQPQHF. CDR3 nucleotide sequence: TGTGCCAGCAGCCACCTCCGGGGATACGGAGTTCAGCCCCAGCATTTT.

J is TRBJ2-3 and V is TRBV2; TRBD1 matches 7 bases. Germline V gene data show CDR1 as SNHLY and CDR2 as FYNNEI. This CDR3 is built from 13 residues. The J segment lost 0 bases and the V segment lost 6 bases, leaving 0 bases of the junction unmatched. The CDR3 nucleotides read TGTGCCAGCAGGACAGGGAGCACAGATACGCAGTATTTT. Its translation: CASRTGSTDTQYF.

This chain uses TRBV19 with TRBJ1-5, with D tentatively TRBD1 (5 bases). In germline, CDR1 is LNHDA, CDR2 SQIVND (reference sequence). The CDR3 consists of 15 residues. V gave up 5 bases and J gave up 4 bases, with 15 bases separating them. The CDR3 loop reads CASSPYGGRNQPQHF. The DNA of the CDR3 is TGTGCCAGTAGTCCATACGGGGGACGGAATCAGCCCCAGCATTTT.

The chain employs TRBV30 and TRBJ1-2, with TRBD1 matching 9 bases. The V gene's germline CDR1 is GTSNPN and CDR2 SVGIG (reference sequence). The V segment lost 0 bases and the J segment 4 bases; nucleotides outside the gene matches: 6. CDR3 length: 15 residues. The CDR3 sequence is CAWSVPGQGFYGYTF. The CDR3 DNA reads TGTGCCTGGAGTGTACCGGGACAGGGATTCTATGGCTACACCTTC.

The chain's CDR3 is CASSQRGGGDEQYF. The CDR3 DNA reads as TGTGCCAGCAGCCAGAGGGGAGGGGGCGACGAGCAGTACTTC. V gene TRBV3-1 (or the pseudogene TRBV3-2) combines with J gene TRBJ2-7; D might be TRBD1 or TRBD2, each matching 7 bases. V shed 3 bases and J shed 5 bases, with 14 bases lying between them. The germline V gene encodes CDR1 LGHDT and CDR2 YNNKEL (reference sequence). The CDR3 consists of 14 residues.

V is TRBV6-2 or TRBV6-3 and J is TRBJ2-7; tentative D call: TRBD2 (6 bases). The germline CDR1 and CDR2 sequences are MNHEY and SVGEGT. V was clipped by 4 bases and J by 2 bases, with 12 bases between them. The length of the CDR3 is 14 residues. This chain's CDR3 is CASSLGGMAYEQYF. In nucleotides, the CDR3 is TGTGCCAGCAGTTTGGGCGGGATGGCCTACGAGCAGTACTTC.

The rearrangement links TRBV6-6 to TRBJ2-3, with 10 bases matching TRBD2. The CDR3 runs to 15 residues. V shed 4 bases and J 4 bases; nucleotides not matched to a gene: 5. CDR1 is MNHNY and CDR2 is SVGAGI in the germline V gene (reference sequence). The CDR3 protein is CASSSSGRGPDTQYF. The CDR3 DNA sequence: TGTGCCAGCAGTTCAAGCGGGAGGGGGCCAGATACGCAGTATTTT.

V and J are TRBV28 and TRBJ1-1; D may be TRBD1 (6 bases). This CDR3 has 15 residues. In germline, CDR1 is MDHEN, CDR2 SYDVKM. Deletions cut 4 bases from V and 0 bases from J, with 12 bases between. The CDR3 loop is CASSWTAIMNTEAFF. CDR3 coding DNA: TGTGCCAGCAGTTGGACAGCTATAATGAACACTGAAGCTTTCTTT.

Turning to this clone: Other DNA sequences in this specimen translate into the identical CDR3. V and J are TRBV4-3 and TRBJ2-1, with D hard to call. Trimming took 0 bases from V and 8 from J, leaving 8 bases between them. Germline CDR1 LGHNA, CDR2 YSLEER. The CDR3 runs 13 residues. As DNA, the CDR3 is TGCGCCAGCAGCCAAGATGTACGCTATGAGCAGTTCTTC. This encodes CASSQDVRYEQFF.

This clone has only one observation. J is TRBJ2-7 and V is TRBV19, with 16 bases that match TRBD2. J gave up 4 bases and V 5 bases, and 5 bases lay outside the gene matches. Germline values: CDR1 LNHDA, CDR2 SQIVND (reference sequence). CDR3 length equals 16 residues. The CDR3 region is CASSHEGLAGGYEQYF. The CDR3, as DNA: TGTGCCAGTAGTCATGAGGGACTAGCGGGAGGGTACGAGCAGTACTTC.

This clone is a singleton in its sample. Distinct nucleotide sequences in the sample also encode this CDR3. The chain uses TRBV27 and TRBJ1-6, with a possible D match to TRBD1 (6 bases). The germline V gene encodes CDR1 MNHEY and CDR2 SMNVEV (reference sequence). The CDR3 runs to 17 residues. Trimming took off 1 base at V and 0 bases at J, with 10 bases between the two ends. The CDR3 DNA follows: TGTGCCAGCAGTTTATTTAGGGGGAGCTCCTATAATTCACCCCTCCACTTT. Protein sequence: CASSLFRGSSYNSPLHF.

The gene calls are TRBV2 and TRBJ2-1; no firm D call. CDR1 SNHLY and CDR2 FYNNEI come from the germline V gene. Trimming stripped 4 bases from V and 9 bases from J, with 4 bases between. The CDR3 has 10 amino acids. The CDR3 DNA sequence: TGTGCCAGCAGTGCGGGTGAGCAGTTCTTC. This encodes CASSAGEQFF.

The chain uses TRBV30 and TRBJ1-5, with 10 positions matching TRBD1. The CDR3 consists of 18 residues. Per germline, CDR1 GTSNPN and CDR2 SVGIG (reference sequence). Trimming took 2 bases from V and 3 from J; bases not matched to a gene: 13. This CDR3 reads CAWSSPKRGTGANQPQHF. In nucleotides, the CDR3 is TGTGCCTGGAGTTCCCCAAAGAGAGGGACAGGGGCCAATCAGCCCCAGCATTTT.

The V call is TRBV30, the J call TRBJ1-6; a weak D match, TRBD1 (6 bases). This CDR3 spans 15 amino acids. Per the germline V gene, CDR1 is GTSNPN and CDR2 is SVGIG (reference sequence). Trimming shortened V by 0 bases and J by 7 bases, and 13 bases separated the two germline ends. The CDR3 DNA sequence: TGTGCCTGGAGTGTACCGGGGGCTCGCAATTCACCCCTCCACTTT. This gives the protein CAWSVPGARNSPLHF.

This sequence joins TRBV28 and TRBJ1-1; D not resolved. The CDR3 extends over 14 amino acids. V lost 1 base to trimming and J lost 1 base, with 7 bases between them. The germline V gene encodes CDR1 MDHEN and CDR2 SYDVKM. Here the CDR3 DNA reads TGTGCCAGCAGTTTATTCGGCGGGAACACTGAAGCTTTCTTT. Translating gives CASSLFGGNTEAFF.